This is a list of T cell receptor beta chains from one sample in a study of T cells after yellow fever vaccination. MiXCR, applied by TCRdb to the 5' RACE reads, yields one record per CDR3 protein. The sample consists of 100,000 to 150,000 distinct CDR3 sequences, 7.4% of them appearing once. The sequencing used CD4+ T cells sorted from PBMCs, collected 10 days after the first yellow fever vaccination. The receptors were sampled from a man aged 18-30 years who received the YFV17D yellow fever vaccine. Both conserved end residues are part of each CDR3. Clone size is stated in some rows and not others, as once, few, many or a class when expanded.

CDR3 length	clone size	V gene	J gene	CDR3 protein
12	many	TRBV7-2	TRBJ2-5	CASSRYQETQYF
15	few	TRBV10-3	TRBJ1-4	CAISEEVGTNEKLFF
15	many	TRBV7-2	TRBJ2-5	CASSLAYRVVETQYF
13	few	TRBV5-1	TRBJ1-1	CASSLDVDAEAFF
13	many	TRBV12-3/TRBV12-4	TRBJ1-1	CASNLDRETEAFF
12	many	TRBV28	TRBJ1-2	CASSLHGSGYTF
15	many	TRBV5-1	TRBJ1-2	CASSLVGQADYGYTF
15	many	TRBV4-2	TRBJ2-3	CASSQGGDRTDTQYF
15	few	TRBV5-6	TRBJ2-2	CASSLVTPGTGELFF
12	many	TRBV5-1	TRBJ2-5	CASSLPEETQYF
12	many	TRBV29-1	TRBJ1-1	CSVSHLNTEAFF
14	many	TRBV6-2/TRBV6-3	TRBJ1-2	CASSYDSASYGYTF
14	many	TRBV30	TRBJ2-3	CAWAGTERGRTQYF
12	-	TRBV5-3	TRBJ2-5	CATGGTRETQYF
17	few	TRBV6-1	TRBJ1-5	CASSATGLVVSNQPQHF
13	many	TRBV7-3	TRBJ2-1	CASSFQPNNEQFF
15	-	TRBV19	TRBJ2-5	CASSSTAGIQETQYF
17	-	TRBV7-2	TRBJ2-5	CASSLGGGTGGSTSQYF
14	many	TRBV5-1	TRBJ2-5	CASSALDGAGTQYF
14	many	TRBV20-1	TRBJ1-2	CSAFPGGGISGYTF
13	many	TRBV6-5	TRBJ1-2	CASSWTGNYGYTF
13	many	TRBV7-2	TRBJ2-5	CASSLPETETQYF
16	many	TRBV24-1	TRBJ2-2	CATSDLTGGNTGELFF
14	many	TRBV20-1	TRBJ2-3	CSARDLSSSDTQYF
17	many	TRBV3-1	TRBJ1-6	CASSPGNRGTVNSPLHF
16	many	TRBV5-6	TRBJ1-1	CASSRWGALSGTEAFF
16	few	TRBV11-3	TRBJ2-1	CASSSRGTGNYNEQFF
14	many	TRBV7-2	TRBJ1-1	CASSLGAHGTEAFF
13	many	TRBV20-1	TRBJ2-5	CSATGGGEETQYF
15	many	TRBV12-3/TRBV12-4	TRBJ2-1	CASSFGSGGASEQFF
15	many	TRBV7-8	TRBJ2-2	CASSSGHGYSGELFF